Presented here are 28 T cell receptor beta chains from one specimen sequenced in a study of cytomegalovirus exposure and HLA in healthy donors. Primers: 60 Vbeta forward and 13 Jbeta reverse. TCRdb's table, derived via immunoSEQ multiplex PCR, lists solely in-frame clones and lacks some. The sample contains around 150,000 clones, 60% to 80% of which appear only once. Sequenced sample: PBMCs. These receptors came from a man aged 25 to 45 in good health and CMV-seropositive.

This chain joins TRBV5-1 and TRBJ2-5; 7 bases fit TRBD2. Unmatched junction bases numbered 2, after V lost 2 bases and J lost 1 base. This CDR3 has 14 residues. CDR1 SGHRS and CDR2 YFSETQ come from the germline V gene. CDR3 nucleotide sequence: TGCGCCAGCAGCTTCGGGACTATCCAAGAGACCCAGTACTTC. Protein product: CASSFGTIQETQYF.

The chain combines TRBV12-5 with TRBJ2-1; 12 nucleotides match TRBD2. CDR1 is LGHNT, CDR2 FRNRAP, per germline. The J segment lost 10 bases and the V segment lost 4 bases, leaving 11 bases of the junction unmatched. CDR3 size: 16 residues. CDR3 nucleotides: TGTGCTAGTGGTTACCCGGCTAGCGGGGGGGCGTTGGAGCAGTTCTTC. It codes for CASGYPASGGALEQFF.

This clone has just one count. The V call is TRBV5-1, the J call TRBJ2-7; possible D gene TRBD1, 6 bases. CDR3 length equals 14 residues. Germline V gene lookup returns CDR1 SGHRS and CDR2 YFSETQ. Trimming removed 0 bases at V and 4 bases at J, with 11 bases between. The CDR3 region has the DNA TGCGCCAGCAGCTTGGGGACAGACAAATACGAGCAGTACTTC. Encoded protein: CASSLGTDKYEQYF.

V is TRBV4-3 and J is TRBJ2-2; D is uncertain. Trimming left V 2 bases short and J 6 bases short, with 10 bases between. The CDR3 is 14 amino acids. CDR1 and CDR2 from the germline V gene are LGHNA and YSLEER. This CDR3 reads CASSQNLSPGELFF. The CDR3 DNA reads TGCGCCAGCAGCCAAAATCTCAGTCCCGGGGAGCTGTTTTTT.

There are a few counts of this clone. The chain combines TRBV25-1 with TRBJ2-7; 8 bases match TRBD1. V shed 5 bases, J shed 7 bases, and the junction held 13 bases outside the gene matches. CDR1 is MGHDK and CDR2 is SYGVNS in the germline V gene. This CDR3 region has 15 residues. The CDR3 spells CASSSEKDRAREQYF. The CDR3 DNA reads TGTGCCAGCAGTTCAGAAAAGGACAGGGCTCGAGAGCAGTACTTC.

The CDR3 DNA sequence: TGTGCCAGCAGCCCAGGGCGGGGGCTCTGGAATGAGCAGTTCTTC. This translates into CASSPGRGLWNEQFF. This chain joins TRBV9 and TRBJ2-1, with a tentative D call TRBD2 (7 bases). The CDR3 is made up of 15 amino acids. Deletions cut 4 bases from V and 7 bases from J, with 18 bases between. Germline CDR1 SGDLS, CDR2 YYNGEE.

The CDR3 protein is CAISESPGSGGYTF. CDR3 in DNA: TGTGCCATCAGTGAGTCGCCGGGAAGCGGCGGCTACACCTTC. The chain joins TRBV10-3 to TRBJ1-2; D uncertain. The length of the CDR3 is 14 residues. V gave up 0 bases and J gave up 8 bases, with 13 bases separating them. CDR1 and CDR2 (germline): ENHRY, SYGVKD.

The V call is TRBV5-6, the J call TRBJ1-2; 9 bases line up with TRBD1. With V trimmed by 0 bases and J by 3 bases, 15 bases remained unmatched. There are 19 residues in the CDR3. Germline V lookup: CDR1 SGHDT, CDR2 YYEEEE. The CDR3 reads CASSLEGGFWTGEDYGYTF. The CDR3 coding sequence is TGTGCCAGCAGCTTGGAGGGGGGTTTTTGGACAGGGGAGGACTATGGCTACACCTTC.

The chain recombines TRBV6-1 with TRBJ1-5; D is perhaps TRBD1 (5 bases). This CDR3 has 15 amino acids. CDR1 is MNHNS, CDR2 SASEGT, per germline. Trimming took off 10 bases at V and 1 base at J, with 17 bases between the two ends. CDR3 coding DNA: TGTGCCACAGCAGTTAGGAGACAGAGCAATCAGCCCCAGCATTTT. Translated, it gives CATAVRRQSNQPQHF.

This chain joins TRBV5-1 and TRBJ2-3; 7 bases map to TRBD1. The CDR3 length is 14 residues. The V gene's germline CDR1 is SGHRS and CDR2 YFSETQ. V lost 4 bases, J lost 3 bases, and 5 bases stayed unmatched. CDR3: CASSLGGATDTQYF. CDR3 bases: TGCGCCAGCAGCCTAGGGGGCGCAACAGATACGCAGTATTTT.

CDR3 nucleotide sequence: TGTGCCAGTATCCCGACAGGGGGCTACTATGGCTACACCTTC. Its translation: CASIPTGGYYGYTF. The chain uses TRBV19 and TRBJ1-2, with TRBD1 matching over 10 bases. V shed 7 bases and J 3 bases; nucleotides not matched to a gene: 5. The germline gives CDR1 LNHDA, CDR2 SQIVND (reference sequence). The CDR3 is 14 residues long.

About this clone: The sample carries other DNA sequences with the same CDR3. The V gene is TRBV7-2, the J gene TRBJ2-7; TRBD2 agrees at 8 bases. V was pared by 1 base and J by 7 bases, with 9 bases of the junction left unmatched. In germline, CDR1 is SGHTA, CDR2 FQGNSA. The CDR3 sequence is 15 residues long. As DNA, the CDR3 is TGTGCCAGCAGCTTAGTAGGCGGGGGGCTAGGAGAGCAGTACTTC. The encoded protein is CASSLVGGGLGEQYF. Together with reference TRBV7-2 and TRBJ2-7, the CDR3 gives the full variable domain: GAGVSQSPSNKVTEKGKDVELRCDPISGHTALYWYRQSLGQGLEFLIYFQGNSAPDKSGLPSDRFSAERTGGSVSTLTIQRTQQEDSAVYLCASSLVGGGLGEQYFGPGTRLTVT.

The rearrangement uses TRBV2 and TRBJ2-2; 9 nucleotides line up with TRBD1. Germline loops: CDR1 SNHLY, CDR2 FYNNEI. The CDR3 spans 13 residues. Losses at the gene ends were 5 bases for V and 8 bases for J; bases not matched to a gene: 3. CDR3 residues: CASSTDRGGELFF. The CDR3 DNA reads as TGTGCCAGCAGTACGGACAGGGGTGGGGAGCTGTTTTTT. Supplemented by reference TRBV2 and TRBJ2-2, the full variable domain reads EPEVTQTPSHQVTQMGQEVILRCVPISNHLYFYWYRQILGQKVEFLVSFYNNEISEKSEIFDDQFSVERPDGSNFTLKIRSTKLEDSAMYFCASSTDRGGELFFGEGSRLTVL.

The chain is built from TRBV7-9 and TRBJ1-6; 8 bases match TRBD1. This CDR3 contains 13 residues. V lost 5 bases, J lost 9 bases, and 3 bases stayed unmatched. The germline V gene encodes CDR1 SEHNR and CDR2 FQNEAQ (reference sequence). This CDR3 reads CASSRTGGSPLHF. DNA of the CDR3: TGTGCCAGCAGCAGAACAGGGGGTTCACCCCTCCACTTT.

The chain recombines TRBV5-6 with TRBJ2-6; 8 bases agree with TRBD1. Unmatched junction bases numbered 13, after V lost 4 bases and J lost 1 base. Per the germline V gene, CDR1 is SGHDT and CDR2 is YYEEEE. The CDR3 consists of 19 residues. CDR3 loop: CASSNYKGQGWSGANVLTF. The CDR3 nucleotides are TGTGCCAGCAGCAACTATAAAGGACAGGGCTGGTCTGGGGCCAACGTCCTGACTTTC.

The rearrangement joins TRBV7-2 to TRBJ2-3, with D possibly TRBD1 on 6 matching bases. The V gene lost 7 bases and the J gene lost 1 base, with 18 bases spanning the gap. CDR1 and CDR2 from the germline V gene are SGHTA and FQGNSA. CDR3 length: 16 residues. The CDR3 loop is CASTESWAGGTDTQYF. The CDR3 region has the DNA TGTGCCAGCACCGAGAGTTGGGCAGGGGGCACAGATACGCAGTATTTT.

This chain links TRBV2 with TRBJ1-6; weak D call: TRBD1 (5 bases). Trimming left V 8 bases short and J 5 bases short, with 10 bases between. This CDR3 spans 13 amino acids. Germline-derived CDR1 and CDR2 are SNHLY and FYNNEI. For the CDR3, the DNA is TGTGCCAGCTTACGACAGAATAATTCACCCCTCCACTTT. It specifies CASLRQNNSPLHF.

The V and J genes are TRBV5-5 and TRBJ2-7; D possibly corresponds to TRBD1 (6 bases). This CDR3 spans 14 amino acids. V dropped 1 base and J dropped 2 bases, with 10 bases sitting between them. The germline V gene encodes CDR1 SGHKS and CDR2 YYEKEE (reference sequence). CDR3 amino acids: CASSLLPGAYEQYF. The CDR3, as DNA: TGTGCCAGCAGCTTGCTCCCAGGGGCCTACGAGCAGTACTTC.

This clone has just a few counts. V and J are TRBV25-1 and TRBJ1-3; D is uncertain. CDR1 is MGHDK and CDR2 is SYGVNS in the germline V gene. The V and J ends lost 3 bases and 8 bases respectively, with 8 bases between them. This CDR3 has 12 residues. CDR3 DNA: TGTGCCAGCAGTGACAGTACGTACACCATATATTTT. Translating it yields CASSDSTYTIYF.

V gene TRBV6-5 combines with J gene TRBJ2-7; 11 bases map to TRBD1. This CDR3 is 15 amino acids long. Trimming cost V 2 bases and J 3 bases; bases outside gene matches: 3. Looked up from germline, CDR1 is MNHEY and CDR2 is SVGAGI. As DNA, the CDR3 is TGTGCCAGCAGTTACGTGGGGACAGGGGGCTACGAGCAGTACTTC. Translation: CASSYVGTGGYEQYF.

This chain's CDR3 is CAWADRVWEQFF. Written as DNA, the CDR3 is TGTGCCTGGGCGGACAGGGTTTGGGAGCAGTTCTTC. The chain links TRBV30 to TRBJ2-1; 8 nucleotides align to TRBD1. V was clipped by 5 bases and J by 10 bases; unmatched bases: 7. Per the germline V gene, CDR1 is GTSNPN and CDR2 is SVGIG (reference sequence). The CDR3 is 12 residues long.

DNA for the CDR3: TGTGCCAGCAGTCCGACGGACAAGAACACCGGGGAGCTGTTTTTT. Protein: CASSPTDKNTGELFF. The J gene is TRBJ2-2, the V gene TRBV6-6, with TRBD1 as a possible D gene (5 bases). The germline gives CDR1 MNHNY, CDR2 SVGAGI (reference sequence). Trimming shortened V by 5 bases and J by 1 base, and 11 bases separated the two germline ends. CDR3 length equals 15 residues.

The rearrangement links TRBV19 to TRBJ2-2; perhaps TRBD1 as D (5 bases). The germline gives CDR1 LNHDA, CDR2 SQIVND (reference sequence). The CDR3 sequence is 12 residues long. V was trimmed by 5 bases and J by 9 bases, leaving 10 bases between them. The DNA of the CDR3 is TGTGCCAGTAGTGGTCAGGGCTGGGAGCTGTTTTTT. Its protein is CASSGQGWELFF.

This chain joins TRBV5-1 and TRBJ2-7; TRBD1 is a possible D gene (5 bases). Trimming shortened V by 3 bases and J by 4 bases, and 14 bases separated the two germline ends. This CDR3 spans 14 amino acids. Germline V lookup: CDR1 SGHRS, CDR2 YFSETQ. The DNA of the CDR3 is TGCGCCAGCAGCTCTTGGCAGGGTAGTTACGAGCAGTACTTC. Amino acids: CASSSWQGSYEQYF. The variable domain in full, with the rest retrieved from reference TRBV5-1 and TRBJ2-7, is KAGVTQTPRYLIKTRGQQVTLSCSPISGHRSVSWYQQTPGQGLQFLFEYFSETQRNKGNFPGRFSGRQFSNSRSEMNVSTLELGDSALYLCASSSWQGSYEQYFGPGTRLTVT.

The V and J genes are TRBV6-5 and TRBJ1-2; 9 bases map to TRBD1. CDR3 length equals 15 residues. In germline, CDR1 is MNHEY, CDR2 SVGAGI. Germline trimming cut 7 bases from V and 4 bases from J; bases unmatched to any gene: 10. The CDR3: CASNKRLTGGYGYTF. In DNA, the CDR3 is TGTGCCAGCAACAAAAGGTTGACAGGGGGCTATGGCTACACCTTC.

The chain links TRBV7-2 to TRBJ1-4; D is ambiguous. V was trimmed by 0 bases and J by 3 bases, leaving 8 bases between them. The CDR3 is 15 amino acids. CDR1 and CDR2 (germline): SGHTA, FQGNSA. CDR3 sequence reads: CASSLAGSPNEKLFF. The CDR3 coding sequence is TGTGCCAGCAGCTTAGCGGGCAGCCCTAATGAAAAACTGTTTTTT. Combining the CDR3 with reference TRBV7-2 and TRBJ1-4 gives the whole variable domain GAGVSQSPSNKVTEKGKDVELRCDPISGHTALYWYRQSLGQGLEFLIYFQGNSAPDKSGLPSDRFSAERTGGSVSTLTIQRTQQEDSAVYLCASSLAGSPNEKLFFGSGTQLSVL.

V is TRBV5-4 and J is TRBJ1-5, with TRBD1 matching 8 bases. Germline values: CDR1 SGHNT, CDR2 YYREEE (reference sequence). Trimming took 0 bases from V and 0 from J; bases not matched to a gene: 11. This CDR3 has 19 residues. CDR3 sequence: CASSLARTGQEDSNQPQHF. CDR3 sequence (DNA): TGTGCCAGCAGCTTGGCCCGGACAGGGCAGGAAGATAGCAATCAGCCCCAGCATTTT.

V and J are TRBV7-2 and TRBJ1-6; D remains unclear. Germline V gene lookup returns CDR1 SGHTA and CDR2 FQGNSA. V lost 3 bases and J lost 3, with 9 bases in between. This CDR3 is built from 15 residues. The CDR3 DNA is TGTGCCAGCAGCTTGGTTGGAGTCTATAATTCACCCCTCCACTTT. This codes for CASSLVGVYNSPLHF.